This is a list of T cell receptor beta chains from one sample in a study of T-cell memory formation after mild COVID-19. A single record per CDR3 protein comes from TCRdb applying MiXCR to the 5' RACE reads. The sample yields 95,000 to 120,000 distinct CDR3 sequences, approximately 21% seen once. Sequencing was carried out using PBMCs or a T cell subset sorted from them (not recorded which). These receptors were collected from a man between 18 and 29 years old who had mild COVID-19 (a few samples of this study predate the infection). Cell type and time point are not known. CDR3s include the opening cysteine and the closing phenylalanine or tryptophan. D genes are given only for firm matches. Expanded clones are given a class, and other clones once, few, many or no size at all.

clone size,D gene,J gene,V gene,CDR3 DNA,CDR3 protein
NA,NA,TRBJ1-1,TRBV6-2/TRBV6-3,TGTGCCAGCAGTTACTCTGTCCGGGGCAACACTGAAGCTTTCTTT,CASSYSVRGNTEAFF
few,NA,TRBJ2-5,TRBV4-1,TGCGCCAGCAGCCAAGCTGAGGGTGAGGGCCGCCCCGGCGAGACCCAGTACTTC,CASSQAEGEGRPGETQYF
NA,NA,TRBJ2-5,TRBV21-1,TGTGCCGGAATGAGGACCAAGGGCTCTTACCAAGAGACCCAGTACTTC,CAGMRTKGSYQETQYF
few,TRBD1,TRBJ2-7,TRBV5-1,TGCGCCAGCAGCTTGGGGGACAGGCGGCCCCTCTACGAGCAGTACTTC,CASSLGDRRPLYEQYF
NA,NA,TRBJ1-1,TRBV4-1,TGCGCCAGCAGCCTCGCCCCAGGGGACACTGAAGCTTTCTTT,CASSLAPGDTEAFF
few,NA,TRBJ2-7,TRBV6-2/TRBV6-3,TGTGCCAGCAGTTACTGGGGGGACTCCTACGAGCAGTACTTC,CASSYWGDSYEQYF
NA,NA,TRBJ1-5,TRBV4-3,TGCGCCAGCAGCCAAGATTGGGCGGCTAGCGGTCAGCCCCAGCATTTT,CASSQDWAASGQPQHF
few,NA,TRBJ2-3,TRBV12-3/TRBV12-4,TGTGCCAGCAGTTCCATCCTGGGGGATACGCAGTATTTT,CASSSILGDTQYF
NA,NA,TRBJ1-2,TRBV27,TGTGCCAGCAGTTTTCGTGAGGGCGCAGGGAACTATGGCTACACCTTC,CASSFREGAGNYGYTF
many,NA,TRBJ2-7,TRBV12-3/TRBV12-4,TGTGCCAGCAGTTCGCCCCACATCGATGGATCCTACGAGCAGTACTTC,CASSSPHIDGSYEQYF
NA,NA,TRBJ1-2,TRBV5-6,TGTGCCAGTAAGGAGGCTAACTATGGCTACACCTTC,CASKEANYGYTF
NA,NA,TRBJ2-2,TRBV6-5,TGTGCCAGCAATTCGGGTACCGGGGAGCTGTTTTTT,CASNSGTGELFF
NA,NA,TRBJ1-1,TRBV6-5,TGTGCCAGCAGCAGAGGAAACCCTGAAGCTTTCTTT,CASSRGNPEAFF
few,NA,TRBJ2-7,TRBV12-3/TRBV12-4,TGTGCCAGCAGTTCGGGTGTCTTCGAGCAGTACTTC,CASSSGVFEQYF
NA,NA,TRBJ1-1,TRBV5-1,TGCGCCAGCAGCTTTAGGGACACTGAAGCTTTCTTT,CASSFRDTEAFF
few,NA,TRBJ1-5,TRBV5-1,TGCGCCAGCAGCTTGGTGGGCGGCGGTCAGCCCCAGCATTTT,CASSLVGGGQPQHF
few,NA,TRBJ1-5,TRBV7-2,TGTGCCAGCAGCTTAGCCGTCCGGGGGCGAGCCCAGCATTTT,CASSLAVRGRAQHF
few,NA,TRBJ2-5,TRBV27,TGTGCCAGCAGCCCCCAGTCCCGAGAGACCCAGTACTTC,CASSPQSRETQYF
few,NA,TRBJ2-5,TRBV10-2,TGCGCCAGCAGTGACCATCTAGGGGGGGAGACCCAGTACTTC,CASSDHLGGETQYF
NA,NA,TRBJ1-1,TRBV4-3,TGCGCCAGCAGCCAAGACACACGGGACCACACTGAAGCTTTCTTT,CASSQDTRDHTEAFF
once,TRBD1,TRBJ1-2,TRBV6-2/TRBV6-3,TGTGCCAGCAGAGCCGACAGGGATGATAACTATGGCTACACCTTC,CASRADRDDNYGYTF
NA,TRBD1,TRBJ1-5,TRBV27,TGTGCCAGCAGGAGGGGACAGGGGGGGCCCCAGCATTTT,CASRRGQGGPQHF
NA,TRBD1,TRBJ1-6,TRBV20-1,TGCAGTGCTAGGCTGGACAGGGAACCTTCCTCACCCCTCCACTTT,CSARLDREPSSPLHF
NA,NA,TRBJ1-1,TRBV7-3,TGTGCCGGCTCAGGGGCGGTGGACACTGAAGCTTTCTTT,CAGSGAVDTEAFF
NA,NA,TRBJ1-4,TRBV18,TGTGCCAGCAGGGACGGATGGGGTGAAAAACTGTTTTTT,CASRDGWGEKLFF
few,TRBD1,TRBJ2-1,TRBV29-1,TGCAGCCATTGGGATTCCGCCTACGGGACAGGGTCCTACAATGAGCAGTTCTTC,CSHWDSAYGTGSYNEQFF
NA,NA,TRBJ1-1,TRBV25-1,TGTGCCAGCAGCCATGGCACTGAAGCTTTCTTT,CASSHGTEAFF
few,NA,TRBJ2-4,TRBV20-1,TGCAGTGCTAGACGGACCGGGAACCAAAACATTCAGTACTTC,CSARRTGNQNIQYF
NA,TRBD2,TRBJ2-5,TRBV6-5,TGTGCCAGCAGTTGGGGGGAAGCGGGGGAGACCCAGTACTTC,CASSWGEAGETQYF
NA,NA,TRBJ2-7,TRBV12-3/TRBV12-4,TGTGCCAGCAGTCGGGCCTACGAGCAGTACTTC,CASSRAYEQYF
few,TRBD1,TRBJ2-2,TRBV6-2/TRBV6-3,TGTGCCAGCAGTTACTCTAGGACAGGCGGCCCCGGGGAGCTGTTTTTT,CASSYSRTGGPGELFF
NA,NA,TRBJ2-1,TRBV13,TGTGCCAGCAGCCGGGACTCCGCTCCCCATGAGCAGTTCTTC,CASSRDSAPHEQFF
NA,NA,TRBJ2-3,TRBV28,TGTGCCAGCAGCCCTTTTGAGTCGGGCACAGATACGCAGTATTTT,CASSPFESGTDTQYF
NA,TRBD2,TRBJ2-5,TRBV7-2,TGTGCCAGCAGCTTAAGAGACGGGGGGGCGTTAGAGACCCAGTACTTC,CASSLRDGGALETQYF
few,TRBD2,TRBJ2-1,TRBV6-5,TGTGCCAGCAGTTGGAGAGGACTAGCGGCCAATGAGCAGTTCTTC,CASSWRGLAANEQFF
few,NA,TRBJ1-1,TRBV6-1,TGTGCCAGCAGTTTTCTCCGCCAGGGGAGGGCTGAAGCTTTCTTT,CASSFLRQGRAEAFF